One and the same sample provided the 9 T cell receptor beta chains below, sequenced in a study of regulatory T cells in long-lasting Graves disease (dated by TCRdb to about 2021). Libraries came from multiplex PCR. This sample was sequenced with an Illumina HiSeq 4000. To build TCR beta libraries, CDR3 regions were amplified by Arm-PCR using iRepertoire HTBI primers. TCRdb's own reprocessing of the public reads used fastp at Q25 and MiXCR and kept productive beta chains. Entries that share a CDR3 protein sequence are merged under the most common genes and DNA. This sample has about 470,000 distinct CDR3 sequences in its table, and less than 25% of those were observed once. About 8.3% of the sample goes to the ten largest clones. Explained via the paper, the time point label denotes: persistent/refractory GD, antithyroid drugs over 5 years with positive TRAb. For both TCR sequencing and RNA sequencing, RNA was extracted from PBMCs using TRIzol.

The sequencing used peripheral blood mononuclear cells (PBMCs), collected when the disease was refractory, from a patient treated with antithyroid drugs. The receptors come from a female donor with Graves disease.

This chain joins TRBV4-2 and TRBJ1-6; unclear D gene. Trimming cost V 3 bases and J 1 base, with 1 base left between them. The CDR3 is 13 amino acids. Germline loops: CDR1 LGHNA, CDR2 YNFKEQ. In DNA, the CDR3 is TGTGCCAGCAGCCATTCCTATAATTCACCCCTCCACTTT. Translated, it gives CASSHSYNSPLHF.

This sequence joins TRBV6-1 and TRBJ1-3; the D gene is possibly TRBD1 (6 bases). This CDR3 region has 13 residues. V was cut by 6 bases and J by 4 bases, with 10 bases left in between. CDR1 is MNHNS and CDR2 is SASEGT in the germline V gene. CDR3 region: CASRQGTGNTIYF. The CDR3 nucleotides read TGTGCCAGCAGACAGGGAACAGGAAACACCATATATTTT.

In this sample, this clonotype turned up many times. V usage is TRBV7-2 and J usage is TRBJ1-2, with D uncertain. This CDR3 has 14 amino acids. The germline V gene encodes CDR1 SGHTA and CDR2 FQGNSA. The germline V and J ends were trimmed by 4 bases and 4 bases, with 13 bases remaining between them. The CDR3 reads CASSSQWGGYGYTF. The CDR3 DNA reads TGTGCCAGCAGCTCCCAATGGGGAGGCTATGGCTACACCTTC.

There are a few counts of this clonotype. The chain has TRBV5-6 and TRBJ2-2; TRBD2 matches at 9 bases. V was pared by 3 bases and J by 5 bases, with 11 bases of the junction left unmatched. From germline, CDR1 is SGHDT and CDR2 YYEEEE. This CDR3 spans 17 amino acids. CDR3 sequence (DNA): TGTGCCAGCAGCTCCTCCTTCAGCGGGAGGTTAACCGGGGAGCTGTTTTTT. Residues: CASSSSFSGRLTGELFF.

The CDR3 loop is CASSLVSLAGVGETQYF. As DNA, the CDR3 is TGTGCCAGCAGCTTAGTTTCACTAGCGGGAGTTGGAGAGACCCAGTACTTC. This chain connects TRBV7-9 to TRBJ2-5, with 11 bases that match TRBD2. The CDR3 spans 17 residues. Germline CDR1 is SEHNR and CDR2 is FQNEAQ (reference sequence). The ends lost 1 base at V and 4 bases at J; junction bases unmatched: 8.

This clonotype was seen at least ten times. The rearrangement uses TRBV2 and TRBJ1-4; D is uncertain. The length of the CDR3 is 14 residues. Trimming removed 6 bases from V and 3 bases from J, with 11 bases in between. Germline CDR1 and CDR2: SNHLY and FYNNEI. The CDR3 sequence is CASRIEQANEKLFF. In DNA, the CDR3 is TGTGCCAGCAGGATTGAACAAGCTAATGAAAAACTGTTTTTT.

This clonotype was detected only a few times. CDR3 residues: CASSLWGGRQDTEAFF. The CDR3 nucleotides are TGTGCCAGCAGTTTATGGGGAGGCAGGCAGGACACTGAAGCTTTCTTT. V usage is TRBV27 and J usage is TRBJ1-1; D is ambiguous. Germline V gene data show CDR1 as MNHEY and CDR2 as SMNVEV (reference sequence). This CDR3 has 16 residues. V lost 1 base, J lost 3 bases, and 15 bases lay in between.

Only a few counts were recorded for this clonotype. One base away lies a much larger clone, so this may be a sequencing read error. The genes are TRBV12-3 or TRBV12-4 and TRBJ1-5; D remains unclear. Trimming took off 6 bases at V and 0 bases at J, with 9 bases between the two ends. This CDR3 is built from 14 residues. Here the CDR3 DNA reads TGTGCCAGCAGCCCTGACGATAGCAATCAGCCCCAGCATTTT. Translated, it gives CASSPDDSNQPQHF.

Only a few counts were recorded for this clonotype. This chain connects TRBV5-1 to TRBJ2-4; D not resolved. V shed 0 bases and J shed 2 bases, with 9 bases lying between them. Germline V gives CDR1 SGHRS, CDR2 YFSETQ. This CDR3 has 15 amino acids. The CDR3: CASSLAVATKNIQYF. The CDR3 DNA is TGCGCCAGCAGCTTGGCCGTGGCCACCAAAAACATTCAGTACTTC.